These T cell receptor beta chains were read from a single sample in a study of early T cells in non-severe SARS-CoV-2 infection. MiXCR was run by TCRdb on the 5' RACE reads, yielding one entry per CDR3 protein. Of about 110,000 distinct CDR3 sequences in the sample, 10% to 15% were seen once. Source: whole blood, taken at baseline. The receptors were gathered from an adult who was a healthcare worker with PCR-confirmed SARS-CoV-2 infection or an uninfected control (not recorded which). The CDR3 runs from the conserved cysteine through the conserved F or W. A D gene is named only where the DNA matches it firmly. Expanded clones get a size class; other rows say once, few or many, or leave the size out.

J	size	V	D	CDR3	DNA
TRBJ2-3	NA	TRBV6-5	TRBD2	CASSYGASGGYTQYF	TGTGCCAGCAGTTACGGTGCTAGCGGGGGTTATACGCAGTATTTT
TRBJ1-5	NA	TRBV6-5	NA	CATHAGRKGNQPQHF	TGTGCCACCCACGCCGGCCGCAAGGGCAATCAGCCCCAGCATTTT
TRBJ2-1	many	TRBV7-8	NA	CASSLMTYEQFF	TGTGCCAGCAGCTTAATGACCTATGAGCAGTTCTTC
TRBJ1-1	few	TRBV6-1	NA	CASSEVREVDTEAFF	TGTGCCAGCAGTGAAGTGAGGGAGGTGGACACTGAAGCTTTCTTT
TRBJ1-2	NA	TRBV6-1	NA	CASSEGGVYGYTF	TGTGCCAGCAGTGAAGGGGGCGTCTATGGCTACACCTTC
TRBJ1-2	many	TRBV5-8	NA	CASSPNYNYGYTF	TGTGCCAGCAGCCCTAACTATAACTATGGCTACACCTTC
TRBJ2-5	many	TRBV6-6	NA	CASSYVSSQETQYF	TGTGCCAGCAGTTACGTTAGCAGCCAAGAGACCCAGTACTTC
TRBJ2-1	NA	TRBV6-5	NA	CASSYDSNEQFF	TGTGCCAGCAGTTACGACAGCAATGAGCAGTTCTTC
TRBJ2-7	few	TRBV2	TRBD1	CASSLRGQAKYF	TGTGCCAGCAGCCTCCGTGGACAGGCAAAGTACTTC
TRBJ2-1	NA	TRBV7-6	NA	CASSYGKRDEQFF	TGTGCCAGCAGCTATGGAAAGAGGGATGAGCAGTTCTTC
TRBJ2-3	few	TRBV7-2	TRBD1	CASSLGGQAQGTQYF	TGTGCCAGCAGCTTAGGGGGACAGGCCCAAGGGACGCAGTATTTT
TRBJ1-2	NA	TRBV10-3	TRBD1	CAIRPEGQGVYGYTF	TGTGCCATCAGGCCAGAGGGACAGGGGGTGTATGGCTACACCTTC
TRBJ2-3	NA	TRBV5-1	NA	CASTEVTSSTDTQYF	TGCGCCAGCACGGAAGTAACTTCTAGCACAGATACGCAGTATTTT
TRBJ1-1	many	TRBV9	NA	CASSGGMNTEAFF	TGTGCCAGCAGCGGAGGAATGAACACTGAAGCTTTCTTT
TRBJ2-2	NA	TRBV13	NA	CASSSSINTGELFF	TGTGCCAGCAGCTCCTCCATAAACACCGGGGAGCTGTTTTTT
TRBJ1-5	many	TRBV5-1	NA	CASSLAGNNQPQHF	TGCGCCAGCAGCTTGGCAGGAAACAATCAGCCCCAGCATTTT
TRBJ2-7	few	TRBV5-1	TRBD1	CASTPGFAGGPYEQYF	TGCGCCAGCACCCCGGGATTCGCAGGGGGTCCCTACGAGCAGTACTTC
TRBJ1-1	many	TRBV5-5	TRBD1	CASSSSPTGVNTEAFF	TGTGCCAGCAGCTCTAGCCCGACAGGGGTGAACACTGAAGCTTTCTTT
TRBJ2-2	few	TRBV12-3/TRBV12-4	NA	CASNGLVPPGELFF	TGTGCCAGCAATGGCCTAGTACCCCCCGGGGAGCTGTTTTTT
TRBJ2-4	many	TRBV3-1	NA	CASSQEDTSLIQYF	TGTGCCAGCAGCCAAGAAGACACTAGCCTCATTCAGTACTTC
TRBJ2-1	medium-sized	TRBV7-2	NA	CASSVTGTSNEQFF	TGTGCCAGCAGCGTAACGGGTACTAGCAATGAGCAGTTCTTC
TRBJ2-7	NA	TRBV12-3/TRBV12-4	NA	CASSFTVTYEQYF	TGTGCCAGCAGTTTCACGGTCACCTACGAGCAGTACTTC
TRBJ1-2	NA	TRBV14	NA	CASSQGRTGYGYTF	TGTGCCAGCAGCCAAGGCAGGACTGGCTATGGCTACACCTTC
TRBJ2-7	NA	TRBV11-2	TRBD1	CASSLVAGGSTYEQYF	TGTGCCAGCAGCTTAGTAGCAGGGGGCAGTACCTACGAGCAGTACTTC
TRBJ1-2	NA	TRBV7-9	NA	CASSLAVGRNYGYTF	TGTGCCAGCAGCTTAGCAGTGGGCAGAAACTATGGCTACACCTTC
TRBJ1-2	NA	TRBV2	TRBD1	CASSTTGYGYTF	TGTGCCAGCAGTACGACAGGGTACGGCTACACCTTC
TRBJ2-7	NA	TRBV24-1	TRBD2	CATSDGSSGTYEQYF	TGTGCCACCAGTGATGGCTCTAGCGGCACCTACGAGCAGTACTTC
TRBJ1-1	many	TRBV20-1	NA	CSARFYTEAFF	TGCAGTGCTAGGTTCTACACTGAAGCTTTCTTT
TRBJ2-3	NA	TRBV18	TRBD2	CASSTSGISTDTQYF	TGTGCCAGCTCGACTAGCGGGATCTCCACAGATACGCAGTATTTT
TRBJ1-1	few	TRBV20-1	TRBD1	CSASEETGGGEAFF	TGCAGTGCTAGCGAAGAGACAGGGGGCGGTGAAGCTTTCTTT
TRBJ2-7	NA	TRBV9	NA	CASSVGPGFAYEHYF	TGTGCCAGCAGCGTAGGTCCGGGATTCGCCTACGAGCATTACTTC
TRBJ1-2	few	TRBV7-2	NA	CASSAGRNYGYTF	TGTGCCAGCAGCGCCGGACGTAACTATGGCTACACCTTC
TRBJ1-2	NA	TRBV3-1	NA	CASSSQNYGYTF	TGTGCCAGCAGCTCCCAGAACTATGGCTACACCTTC
TRBJ1-1	once	TRBV7-9	TRBD1	CASSLTGAGGTEAFF	TGTGCCAGCAGCTTGACAGGGGCTGGGGGCACTGAAGCTTTCTTT
TRBJ1-1	few	TRBV20-1	NA	CSAGTPNTEAFF	TGCAGTGCTGGCACCCCGAACACTGAAGCTTTCTTT
TRBJ2-1	many	TRBV5-1	TRBD2	CASSPPGTSLGNEQFF	TGCGCCAGCAGCCCCCCGGGGACTAGCCTGGGAAATGAGCAGTTCTTC
TRBJ1-5	NA	TRBV19	NA	CASSPVGPAGRLTNQPQHF	TGTGCCAGTAGTCCTGTAGGGCCCGCGGGCAGACTAACCAATCAGCCCCAGCATTTT
TRBJ2-1	NA	TRBV9	TRBD1	CASSAGTDHNEQFF	TGTGCCAGCAGCGCCGGGACAGACCACAATGAGCAGTTCTTC
TRBJ2-7	many	TRBV29-1	NA	CSVGGNSYEQYF	TGCAGCGTTGGGGGGAATTCCTACGAGCAGTACTTC
TRBJ2-3	few	TRBV2	NA	CASNEVRQDTQYF	TGTGCCAGCAATGAGGTCCGTCAAGATACGCAGTATTTT